The sequence of this T cell receptor beta chain was determined in a study of T cells after yellow fever vaccination. CDR1 WSHSY and CDR2 SAAADI come from the germline V gene. The CDR3 runs 13 residues. The germline V and J ends were trimmed by 5 bases and 4 bases, with 10 bases remaining between them. In this sample, this clonotype turned up many times. TCRdb itself ran the 5' RACE reads through MiXCR, one entry per CDR3 protein. The table shows 450,000 to 600,000 distinct CDR3 sequences, with approximately 12% occurring only once. This receptor was identified in a man in his thirties or forties who received the YFV17D yellow fever vaccine. The sequencing here drew on PBMCs, taken on the day of the yellow fever booster vaccination. The chain is built from TRBV10-2 and TRBJ2-3; unclear D gene. CDR3 coding DNA: TGCGCCAGCAGTCTGGTTTACCCAGATACGCAGTATTTT. This translates into CASSLVYPDTQYF.